The TCR beta chain under discussion was sequenced for a study of blood T cell repertoires in COVID-19. Study information: Sites across the United States, Italy and Spain contributed samples from acute and convalescent COVID-19. The cDNA or gDNA used as material had been derived from T cells, B-cell-depleted T cells, or PBMCs.

In the original analysis: Estimation of nucleated cell counts relied on the amplification of reference gene primers. Clones were sequenced by immunoSEQ multiplex PCR, and TCRdb holds only the in-frame ones, with some missing. The DNA gave D and trimming, while V, J and clone size come from that table. The sample yields approximately 170,000 clones, roughly 86% seen once. Looked up from germline, CDR1 is KGHSH and CDR2 is LQKENI. The CDR3 has 15 amino acids. Losses at the gene ends were 1 base for V and 11 bases for J; bases not matched to a gene: 13. Sequenced sample: peripheral blood. This chain connects TRBV18 to TRBJ1-1; TRBD1 agrees at 7 bases. The receptor's source is a man between 65 and 79 years old with acute or convalescent COVID-19. The CDR3 loop reads CASSPRQGGELWAFF. In DNA form, the CDR3 reads TGTGCCAGCTCACCACGACAGGGAGGAGAGTTGTGGGCTTTCTTT.